This passage covers 27 T cell receptor beta chains from one sample sequenced in a study of T cells after posttransplantation cyclophosphamide. The table came from immunoSEQ multiplex PCR; TCRdb's copy has only in-frame clones and leaves some out. The sample has more than 20,000 clones; 73% are singletons. The sequenced material came from memory CD4+ T cells sorted from PBMCs. Source of these receptors: a woman aged 55-75 years in good health, CMV-negative, and a related stem cell transplant donor.

The chain combines TRBV19 with TRBJ2-7, with 12 positions matching TRBD2. The CDR3 is made up of 16 amino acids. V lost 5 bases, J lost 5 bases, and 10 bases stayed unmatched. Germline CDR1 LNHDA, CDR2 SQIVND (reference sequence). The CDR3 loop reads CASSETSSGRAHEQYF. The CDR3 DNA is TGTGCCAGTAGTGAGACGTCTAGCGGGAGGGCCCACGAGCAGTACTTC.

This clone was counted only a few times. The gene calls are TRBV28 and TRBJ2-1; possible D gene TRBD1, 6 bases. The CDR3 spans 15 residues. With 7 bases removed from V and 5 bases from J, the gap between germline ends came to 18 bases. Germline lookup yields CDR1 MDHEN and CDR2 SYDVKM. This CDR3 is CASTAPGTSNNEQFF. The CDR3 DNA reads TGTGCCAGCACCGCCCCCGGGACATCTAACAATGAGCAGTTCTTC.

This chain links TRBV6-5 with TRBJ2-7, with 9 bases matching TRBD1. V was pared by 5 bases and J by 6 bases, with 8 bases of the junction left unmatched. The germline CDR1 and CDR2 sequences are MNHEY and SVGAGI. The CDR3 contains 14 residues. The CDR3: CASSQPGTGTEQYF. The DNA of the CDR3 is TGTGCCAGCAGTCAGCCCGGGACAGGGACCGAGCAGTACTTC.

DNA for the CDR3: TGCAGTGCTCCTTACAGGGGTGAAGCTTTCTTT. Translated, it gives CSAPYRGEAFF. V gene TRBV20-1 combines with J gene TRBJ1-1; 7 nucleotides align to TRBD1. After removal of 5 bases from V and 7 bases from J, the junction contained 4 bases not matched to a gene. There are 11 residues in the CDR3. The germline V gene has CDR1 DFQATT and CDR2 SNEGSKA (reference sequence).

The chain employs TRBV4-3 and TRBJ1-6; D is perhaps TRBD1 (5 bases). Germline V gene lookup returns CDR1 LGHNA and CDR2 YSLEER. Between the trimmed V and J ends, which lost 0 bases and 14 bases, there was a span of 17 bases. This CDR3 contains 15 residues. CDR3: CASSQEGAGGLTLHF. In nucleotides, the CDR3 is TGCGCCAGCAGCCAAGAAGGGGCGGGGGGTTTGACCCTCCACTTT.

This sequence joins TRBV28 and TRBJ2-7, with TRBD1 matching over 8 bases. CDR1 is MDHEN and CDR2 is SYDVKM in the germline V gene. The V gene end was trimmed by 4 bases and the J gene end by 5 bases; junction bases not matched to a gene: 7. The CDR3 runs 14 residues. CDR3 loop: CASSSPTGVNEQYF. CDR3 in DNA: TGTGCCAGCAGTTCGCCGACAGGGGTGAACGAGCAGTACTTC. The complete variable domain, with remaining parts taken from reference TRBV28 and TRBJ2-7, reads DVKVTQSSRYLVKRTGEKVFLECVQDMDHENMFWYRQDPGLGLRLIYFSYDVKMKEKGDIPEGYSVSREKKERFSLILESASTNQTSMYLCASSSPTGVNEQYFGPGTRLTVT.

The rearrangement links TRBV7-3 to TRBJ2-5, with 9 bases fitting TRBD1. V dropped 5 bases and J dropped 1; count of bases not matched to a gene: 14. The CDR3 runs 18 residues. CDR1 and CDR2 from the germline V gene are SGHTA and FQGTGA. Here the CDR3 reads CASSTNRGPTLSQETQYF. CDR3 sequence (DNA): TGTGCCAGCAGCACTAACAGGGGGCCGACCCTTAGCCAAGAGACCCAGTACTTC.

This clone is a singleton in its sample. The CDR3 DNA sequence: TGTGCCAGCAGCGAACTTAGGGAGGCCTATGGCTACACCTTC. As protein: CASSELREAYGYTF. The chain joins TRBV7-9 to TRBJ1-2; D is uncertain. The V end was cut by 5 bases, the J end by 4 bases, with 14 bases between. Looked up from germline, CDR1 is SEHNR and CDR2 is FQNEAQ (reference sequence). CDR3 length: 14 residues.

In this sample, this clone turned up a few times. This sequence joins TRBV2 and TRBJ2-7; 7 bases map to TRBD2. J was trimmed by 3 bases and V by 6 bases; bases with no gene match: 5. The CDR3 length is 13 residues. Germline assignment: CDR1 SNHLY and CDR2 FYNNEI. CDR3 sequence reads: CASSGLEGYEQYF. DNA of the CDR3: TGTGCCAGCAGCGGACTAGAGGGCTACGAGCAGTACTTC.

The sample holds a few counts of this clone. V gene TRBV28 combines with J gene TRBJ2-1; D may be TRBD2 (6 bases). Germline V gene sequence: CDR1 MDHEN, CDR2 SYDVKM. The V gene lost 3 bases and the J gene lost 0 bases, with 9 bases spanning the gap. The CDR3 sequence is 15 residues long. In DNA, the CDR3 is TGTGCCAGCAGTTTTCTGGGACTCTCCTACAATGAGCAGTTCTTC. It translates to CASSFLGLSYNEQFF.

This chain joins TRBV7-9 and TRBJ1-5; D gene ambiguous. V lost 1 base and J lost 4, with 11 bases in between. Germline CDR1 and CDR2: SEHNR and FQNEAQ (reference sequence). The CDR3 contains 15 residues. The CDR3 protein is CASSLGTRENQPQHF. In DNA, the CDR3 is TGTGCCAGCAGCTTAGGTACCCGGGAGAATCAGCCCCAGCATTTT.

CDR3 nucleotide sequence: TGTGCCAGCAGTGGTGAGGGGAGGGTTGGTGGCTACACCTTC. Its protein product is CASSGEGRVGGYTF. The chain recombines TRBV19 with TRBJ1-2; maybe TRBD1 (5 bases). V was cut by 9 bases and J by 7 bases, with 21 bases left in between. Per germline, CDR1 LNHDA and CDR2 SQIVND (reference sequence). The CDR3 loop spans 14 amino acids.

The chain is built from TRBV7-2 and TRBJ2-1; 7 bases match TRBD2. Trimming cost V 7 bases and J 8 bases; bases outside gene matches: 8. In germline, CDR1 is SGHTA, CDR2 FQGNSA. The CDR3 contains 13 residues. The CDR3 is CASTLAVRHEQFF. In DNA form, the CDR3 reads TGTGCCAGCACTCTAGCGGTCAGGCATGAGCAGTTCTTC. The entire variable domain, with the rest obtained from reference TRBV7-2 and TRBJ2-1, is as follows: GAGVSQSPSNKVTEKGKDVELRCDPISGHTALYWYRQSLGQGLEFLIYFQGNSAPDKSGLPSDRFSAERTGGSVSTLTIQRTQQEDSAVYLCASTLAVRHEQFFGPGTRLTVL.

V is TRBV7-2 and J is TRBJ2-7; 9 positions agree with TRBD2. This CDR3 has 15 amino acids. Losses at the gene ends were 2 bases for V and 3 bases for J; bases not matched to a gene: 5. Germline assignment: CDR1 SGHTA and CDR2 FQGNSA. The CDR3 sequence is CASSLLAGNYYEQYF. CDR3 DNA: TGTGCCAGCAGCTTACTAGCGGGAAATTACTACGAGCAGTACTTC.

This clone was recorded a few times. This rearrangement joins TRBV9 to TRBJ2-1, with D perhaps matching TRBD1 (5 bases). V was trimmed by 0 bases and J by 5 bases, leaving 12 bases between them. The germline gives CDR1 SGDLS, CDR2 YYNGEE. This CDR3 is 15 amino acids long. The CDR3, as DNA: TGTGCCAGCAGCGTAGCTTTACAGGTCCACAATGAGCAGTTCTTC. Its translation: CASSVALQVHNEQFF.

V is TRBV9 and J is TRBJ1-1; D not certain. In germline, CDR1 is SGDLS, CDR2 YYNGEE. The CDR3 consists of 11 residues. Trimming left V 4 bases short and J 5 bases short, with 6 bases between. CDR3 sequence (DNA): TGTGCCAGCAGCCCGCGGACTGAAGCTTTCTTT. Its protein is CASSPRTEAFF.

The chain combines TRBV7-2 with TRBJ1-6; D is perhaps TRBD1 (6 bases). The CDR3 covers 16 residues. CDR1 is SGHTA, CDR2 FQGNSA, per germline. The V and J ends lost 6 bases and 2 bases respectively, with 14 bases between them. This CDR3 reads CASRMGGAPYNSPLHF. As DNA, the CDR3 is TGTGCCAGCAGGATGGGGGGGGCGCCCTATAATTCACCCCTCCACTTT.

The CDR3: CASSESTGEAFF. CDR3 sequence (DNA): TGTGCCAGCAGTGAATCGACAGGGGAAGCTTTCTTT. V is TRBV6-5 and J is TRBJ1-1, with 7 bases that match TRBD1. After removal of 5 bases from V and 8 bases from J, the junction contained 5 bases not matched to a gene. Germline V gene data show CDR1 as MNHEY and CDR2 as SVGAGI. The CDR3 extends over 12 amino acids.

The V and J genes are TRBV30 and TRBJ2-7, with TRBD1 as a possible D gene (5 bases). V gave up 3 bases and J gave up 1 base, with 10 bases separating them. The CDR3 runs 13 residues. From germline, CDR1 is GTSNPN and CDR2 SVGIG (reference sequence). In nucleotides, the CDR3 is TGTGCCTGGAGCAGGGCTTTGTCCTACGAGCAGTACTTC. It specifies CAWSRALSYEQYF. The full variable domain, rest sourced from reference TRBV30 and TRBJ2-7, is SQTIHQWPATLVQPVGSPLSLECTVEGTSNPNLYWYRQAAGRGLQLLFYSVGIGQISSEVPQNLSASRPQDRQFILSSKKLLLSDSGFYLCAWSRALSYEQYFGPGTRLTVT.

This sequence joins TRBV27 and TRBJ2-7; D perhaps matches TRBD2 (6 bases). CDR3 length equals 11 residues. V was pared by 8 bases and J by 3 bases, with 8 bases between. The germline gives CDR1 MNHEY, CDR2 SMNVEV (reference sequence). The CDR3 DNA is TGTGCCAGCGCCGGGGGCTACGAGCAGTACTTC. This sequence encodes CASAGGYEQYF.

The table lists this clone with a few counts. The chain links TRBV30 to TRBJ1-2, with TRBD1 matching over 7 bases. Per the germline V gene, CDR1 is GTSNPN and CDR2 is SVGIG (reference sequence). J was trimmed by 4 bases and V by 4 bases; bases with no gene match: 9. CDR3 length: 14 amino acids. The DNA of the CDR3 is TGTGCCTGGAAAGGTGTAGGGACAGCCTATGGCTACACCTTC. Translated, it gives CAWKGVGTAYGYTF.

The genes are TRBV29-1 and TRBJ1-2; D unclear. Deletions cut 7 bases from V and 2 bases from J, with 8 bases between. CDR1 is SQVTM, CDR2 ANQGSEA, per germline. CDR3 length: 11 residues. The CDR3 DNA sequence: TGCAGCGCGGGAACGAACTATGGCTACACCTTC. Translating it yields CSAGTNYGYTF.

This clone appeared a single time. CDR3 sequence: CASSIRADWSYEQYF. The DNA for the CDR3 is TGTGCCAGTAGTATCAGGGCAGATTGGTCCTACGAGCAGTACTTC. The rearrangement uses TRBV19 and TRBJ2-7, with a weak D call TRBD1 (5 bases). The CDR3 has 15 residues. With 3 bases removed from V and 1 base from J, the gap between germline ends came to 13 bases. In germline, CDR1 is LNHDA, CDR2 SQIVND (reference sequence).

This chain joins TRBV2 and TRBJ2-7, with D possibly TRBD2 on 6 matching bases. V lost 9 bases and J lost 4, with 10 bases in between. In germline, CDR1 is SNHLY, CDR2 FYNNEI. The CDR3 extends over 11 amino acids. DNA of the CDR3: TGTGCCAGTTACCTAGCGTACGAGCAGTACTTC. Translating gives CASYLAYEQYF.

The chain recombines TRBV7-9 with TRBJ1-2; 7 bases line up with TRBD1. CDR3 size: 18 residues. J gave up 1 base and V 5 bases, and 16 bases lay outside the gene matches. Germline-derived CDR1 and CDR2 are SEHNR and FQNEAQ (reference sequence). CDR3: CASSPMPITGVNNYGYTF. DNA for the CDR3: TGTGCCAGCAGCCCTATGCCCATAACAGGGGTTAATAACTATGGCTACACCTTC. Supplemented by reference TRBV7-9 and TRBJ1-2, the full variable domain reads DTGVSQNPRHKITKRGQNVTFRCDPISEHNRLYWYRQTLGQGPEFLTYFQNEAQLEKSRLLSDRFSAERPKGSFSTLEIQRTEQGDSAMYLCASSPMPITGVNNYGYTFGSGTRLTVV.

This chain connects TRBV2 to TRBJ2-1; possibly TRBD2 for D (6 bases). This CDR3 comprises 15 residues. Germline CDR1 reads SNHLY; CDR2 reads FYNNEI. Trimming cost V 8 bases and J 0 bases, with 14 bases left between them. The CDR3 DNA reads as TGTGCCAGCGGCCGGGAGCGGGCCTCCTACAATGAGCAGTTCTTC. Its translation: CASGRERASYNEQFF.

The genes are TRBV5-1 and TRBJ2-2; D is perhaps TRBD1 (6 bases). The ends were cut back, 4 bases at V and 1 base at J, with 8 bases in the middle. This CDR3 region has 14 residues. CDR1 is SGHRS, CDR2 YFSETQ, per germline. The CDR3 loop is CASSMTGNTGELFF. The CDR3 DNA reads as TGCGCCAGCAGCATGACAGGGAACACCGGGGAGCTGTTTTTT.